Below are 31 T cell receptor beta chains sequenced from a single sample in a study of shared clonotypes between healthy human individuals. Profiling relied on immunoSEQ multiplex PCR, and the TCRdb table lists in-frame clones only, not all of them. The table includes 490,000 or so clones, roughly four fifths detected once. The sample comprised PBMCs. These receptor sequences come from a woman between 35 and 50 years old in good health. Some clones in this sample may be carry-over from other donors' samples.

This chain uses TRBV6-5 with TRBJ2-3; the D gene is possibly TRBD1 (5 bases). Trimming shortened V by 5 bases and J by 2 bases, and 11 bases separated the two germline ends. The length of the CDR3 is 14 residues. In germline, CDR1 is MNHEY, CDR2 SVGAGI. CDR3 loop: CASSRTGYTDTQYF. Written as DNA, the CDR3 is TGTGCCAGCAGTCGCACAGGATACACAGATACGCAGTATTTT.

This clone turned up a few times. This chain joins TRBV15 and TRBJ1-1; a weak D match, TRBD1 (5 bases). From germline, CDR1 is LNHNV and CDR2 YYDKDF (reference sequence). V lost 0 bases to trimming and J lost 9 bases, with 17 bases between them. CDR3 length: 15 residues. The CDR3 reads CATSRDVGWDEKAFF. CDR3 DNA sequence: TGTGCCACCAGCAGAGATGTCGGTTGGGACGAGAAAGCTTTCTTT.

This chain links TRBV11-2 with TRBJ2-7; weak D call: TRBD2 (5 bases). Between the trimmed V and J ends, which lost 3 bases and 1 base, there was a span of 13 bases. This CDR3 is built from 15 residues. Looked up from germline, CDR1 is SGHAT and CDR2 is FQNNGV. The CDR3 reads CASSFFAGSSYEQYF. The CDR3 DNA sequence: TGTGCCAGCAGCTTTTTCGCGGGTTCGTCCTACGAGCAGTACTTC.

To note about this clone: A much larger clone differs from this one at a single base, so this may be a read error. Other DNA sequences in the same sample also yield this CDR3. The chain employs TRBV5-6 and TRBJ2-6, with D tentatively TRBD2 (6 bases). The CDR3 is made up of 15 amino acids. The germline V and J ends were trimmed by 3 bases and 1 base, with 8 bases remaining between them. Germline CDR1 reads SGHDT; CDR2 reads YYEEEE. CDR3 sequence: CASSWGVSGANVLTF. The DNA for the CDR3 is TGTGCCAGCAGCTGGGGGGTATCTGGGGCCAACGTCCTGACTTTC.

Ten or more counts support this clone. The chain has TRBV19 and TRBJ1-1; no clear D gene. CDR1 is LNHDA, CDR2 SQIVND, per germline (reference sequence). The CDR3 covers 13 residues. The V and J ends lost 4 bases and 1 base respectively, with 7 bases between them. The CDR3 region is CASSRGGNTEAFF. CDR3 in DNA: TGTGCCAGTAGTAGGGGTGGGAACACTGAAGCTTTCTTT.

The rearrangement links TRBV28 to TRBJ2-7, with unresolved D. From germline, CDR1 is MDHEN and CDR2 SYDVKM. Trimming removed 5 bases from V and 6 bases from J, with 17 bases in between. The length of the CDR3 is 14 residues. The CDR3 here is CASSMGFGQVEQYF. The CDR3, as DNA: TGTGCCAGCAGTATGGGGTTTGGCCAGGTCGAGCAGTACTTC.

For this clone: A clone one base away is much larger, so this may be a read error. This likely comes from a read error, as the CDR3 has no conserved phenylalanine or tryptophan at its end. CDR3: CAWSIRAVNTEAFS. DNA for the CDR3: TGTGCCTGGAGTATTCGGGCAGTAAACACTGAAGCTTTCTCT. This chain links TRBV30 with TRBJ1-1, with D hard to call. CDR3 length equals 14 residues. Germline V CDR1 and CDR2: GTSNPN, SVGIG (reference sequence). V was cut by 2 bases and J by 2 bases, with 12 bases left in between.

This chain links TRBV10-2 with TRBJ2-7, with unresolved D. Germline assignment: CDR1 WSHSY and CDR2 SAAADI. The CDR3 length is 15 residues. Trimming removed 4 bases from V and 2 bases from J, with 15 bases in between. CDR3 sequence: CASSGSKGGTYEQYF. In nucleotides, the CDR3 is TGCGCCAGCAGTGGGAGCAAGGGCGGCACCTACGAGCAGTACTTC.

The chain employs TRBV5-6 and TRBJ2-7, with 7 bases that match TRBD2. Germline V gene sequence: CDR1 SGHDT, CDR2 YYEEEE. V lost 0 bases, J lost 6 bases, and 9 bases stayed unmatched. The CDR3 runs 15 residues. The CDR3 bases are TGTGCCAGCAGCTTGGGGCTAGCGGCCCGCGCCGAGCAGTACTTC. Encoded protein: CASSLGLAARAEQYF.

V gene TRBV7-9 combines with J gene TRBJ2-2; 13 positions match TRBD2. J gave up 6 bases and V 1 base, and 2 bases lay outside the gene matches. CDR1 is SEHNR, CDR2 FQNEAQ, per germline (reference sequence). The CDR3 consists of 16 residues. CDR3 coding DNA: TGTGCCAGCAGCTTAGGACTAGCGGGAGGCTCCGGGGAGCTGTTTTTT. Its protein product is CASSLGLAGGSGELFF. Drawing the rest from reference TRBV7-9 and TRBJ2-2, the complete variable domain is DTGVSQNPRHKITKRGQNVTFRCDPISEHNRLYWYRQTLGQGPEFLTYFQNEAQLEKSRLLSDRFSAERPKGSFSTLEIQRTEQGDSAMYLCASSLGLAGGSGELFFGEGSRLTVL.

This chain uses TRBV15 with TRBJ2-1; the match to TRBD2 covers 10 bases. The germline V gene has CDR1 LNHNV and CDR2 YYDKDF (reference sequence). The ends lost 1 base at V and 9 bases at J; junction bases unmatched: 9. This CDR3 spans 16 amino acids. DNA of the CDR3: TGTGCCACCAGCAGAGCTAAGCGGGAGGGGTCGCTTGAGCAGTTCTTC. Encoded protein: CATSRAKREGSLEQFF.

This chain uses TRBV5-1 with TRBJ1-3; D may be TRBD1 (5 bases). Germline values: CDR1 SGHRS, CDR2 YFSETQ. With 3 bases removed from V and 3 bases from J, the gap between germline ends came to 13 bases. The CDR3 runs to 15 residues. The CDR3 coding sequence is TGCGCCAGCAGCTCAGGGCCTCCCGTTGGAAACACCATATATTTT. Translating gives CASSSGPPVGNTIYF.

The CDR3 loop reads CASSLAVGYGYTF. CDR3 bases: TGCGCCAGCAGCTTGGCCGTAGGCTATGGCTACACCTTC. The chain couples TRBV5-1 to TRBJ1-2, with D uncertain. Looked up from germline, CDR1 is SGHRS and CDR2 is YFSETQ. V lost 0 bases, J lost 4 bases, and 7 bases lay in between. The CDR3 is 13 residues long.

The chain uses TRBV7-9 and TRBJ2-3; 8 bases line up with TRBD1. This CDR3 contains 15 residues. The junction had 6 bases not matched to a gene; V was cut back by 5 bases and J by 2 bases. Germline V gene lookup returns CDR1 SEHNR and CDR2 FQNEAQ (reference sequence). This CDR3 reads CASSRDRSYTDTQYF. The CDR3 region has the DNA TGTGCCAGCAGCCGGGACAGGTCATACACAGATACGCAGTATTTT.

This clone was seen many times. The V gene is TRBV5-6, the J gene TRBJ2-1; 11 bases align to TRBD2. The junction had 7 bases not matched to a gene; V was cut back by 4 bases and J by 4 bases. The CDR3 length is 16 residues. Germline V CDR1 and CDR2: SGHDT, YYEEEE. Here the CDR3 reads CASSTTLAGGYNEQFF. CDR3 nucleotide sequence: TGTGCCAGCAGCACCACCCTAGCGGGAGGATACAATGAGCAGTTCTTC. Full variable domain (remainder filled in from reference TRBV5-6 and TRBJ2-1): DAGVTQSPTHLIKTRGQQVTLRCSPKSGHDTVSWYQQALGQGPQFIFQYYEEEERQRGNFPDRFSGHQFPNYSSELNVNALLLGDSALYLCASSTTLAGGYNEQFFGPGTRLTVL.

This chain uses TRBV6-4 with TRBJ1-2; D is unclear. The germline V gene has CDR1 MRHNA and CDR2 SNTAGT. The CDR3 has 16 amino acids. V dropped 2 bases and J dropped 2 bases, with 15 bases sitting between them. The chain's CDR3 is CASSDPGEGWNYGYTF. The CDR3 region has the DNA TGTGCCAGCAGTGACCCCGGGGAAGGTTGGAACTATGGCTACACCTTC.

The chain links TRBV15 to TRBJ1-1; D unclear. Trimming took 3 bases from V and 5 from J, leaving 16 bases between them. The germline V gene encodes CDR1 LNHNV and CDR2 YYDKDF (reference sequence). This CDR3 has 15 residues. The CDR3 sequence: CATSSGSGRYTEAFF. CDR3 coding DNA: TGTGCCACCAGCAGCGGAAGCGGCCGGTATACTGAAGCTTTCTTT.

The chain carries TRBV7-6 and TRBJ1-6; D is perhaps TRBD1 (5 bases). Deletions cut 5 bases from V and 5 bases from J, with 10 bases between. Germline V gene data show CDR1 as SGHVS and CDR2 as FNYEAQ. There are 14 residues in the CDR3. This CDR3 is CASSPTENNSPLHF. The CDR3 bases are TGTGCCAGCAGCCCGACAGAGAATAATTCACCCCTCCACTTT.

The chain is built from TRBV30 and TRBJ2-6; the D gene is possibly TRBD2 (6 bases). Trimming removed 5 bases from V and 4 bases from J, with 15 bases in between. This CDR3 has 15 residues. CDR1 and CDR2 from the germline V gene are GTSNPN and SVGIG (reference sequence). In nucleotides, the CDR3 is TGTGCCTGGGGAGGGCAAGCCCCGGGGGCCAACGTCCTGACTTTC. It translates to CAWGGQAPGANVLTF.

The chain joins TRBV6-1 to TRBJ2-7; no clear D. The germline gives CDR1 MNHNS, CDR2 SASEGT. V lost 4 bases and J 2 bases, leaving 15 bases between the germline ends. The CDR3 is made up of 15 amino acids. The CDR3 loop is CASSAARILPYEQYF. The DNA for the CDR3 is TGTGCCAGCAGTGCTGCACGCATATTACCCTACGAGCAGTACTTC.

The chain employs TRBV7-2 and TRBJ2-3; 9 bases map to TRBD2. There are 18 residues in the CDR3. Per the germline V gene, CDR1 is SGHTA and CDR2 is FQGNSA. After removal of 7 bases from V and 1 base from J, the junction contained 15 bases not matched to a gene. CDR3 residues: CASTQGRSGSEGTDTQYF. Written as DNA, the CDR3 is TGTGCCAGCACACAGGGGCGTAGCGGGAGCGAGGGCACAGATACGCAGTATTTT.

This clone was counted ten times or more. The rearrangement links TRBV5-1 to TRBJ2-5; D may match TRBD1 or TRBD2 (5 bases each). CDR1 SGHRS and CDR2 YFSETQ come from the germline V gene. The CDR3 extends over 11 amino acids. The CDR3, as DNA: TGCGTATTCTGGGGCGGGGAGACCCAGTACTTC. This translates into CVFWGGETQYF.

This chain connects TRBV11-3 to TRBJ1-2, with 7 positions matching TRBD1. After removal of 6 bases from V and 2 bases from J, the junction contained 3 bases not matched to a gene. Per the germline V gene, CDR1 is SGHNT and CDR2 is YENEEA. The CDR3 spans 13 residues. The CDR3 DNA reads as TGTGCCAGCAGGGGGGACAGCAACTATGGCTACACCTTC. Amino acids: CASRGDSNYGYTF.

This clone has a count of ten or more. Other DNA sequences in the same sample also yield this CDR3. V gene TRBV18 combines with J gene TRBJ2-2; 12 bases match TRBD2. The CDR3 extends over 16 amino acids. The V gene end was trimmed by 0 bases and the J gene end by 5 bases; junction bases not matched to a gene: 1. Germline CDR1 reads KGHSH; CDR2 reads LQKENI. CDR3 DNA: TGTGCCAGCTCACCACCCCTAGCGGGAGGGACCGGGGAGCTGTTTTTT. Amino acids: CASSPPLAGGTGELFF. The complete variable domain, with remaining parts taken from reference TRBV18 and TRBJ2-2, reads NAGVMQNPRHLVRRRGQEARLRCSPMKGHSHVYWYRQLPEEGLKFMVYLQKENIIDESGMPKERFSAEFPKEGPSILRIQQVVRGDSAAYFCASSPPLAGGTGELFFGEGSRLTVL.

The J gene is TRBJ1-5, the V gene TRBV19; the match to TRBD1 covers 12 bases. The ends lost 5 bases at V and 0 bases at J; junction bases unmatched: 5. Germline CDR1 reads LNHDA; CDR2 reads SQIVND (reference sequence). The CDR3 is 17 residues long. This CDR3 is CASSAGQGAYSNQPQHF. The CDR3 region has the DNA TGTGCCAGTAGTGCGGGACAGGGGGCATATAGCAATCAGCCCCAGCATTTT.

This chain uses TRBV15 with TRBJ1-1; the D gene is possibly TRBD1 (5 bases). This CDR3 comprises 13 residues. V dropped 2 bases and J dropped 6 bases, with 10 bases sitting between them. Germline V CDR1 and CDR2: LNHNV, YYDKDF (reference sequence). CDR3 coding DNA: TGTGCCACCAGCAGATCGAGGGGCGCTGAAGCTTTCTTT. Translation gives CATSRSRGAEAFF.

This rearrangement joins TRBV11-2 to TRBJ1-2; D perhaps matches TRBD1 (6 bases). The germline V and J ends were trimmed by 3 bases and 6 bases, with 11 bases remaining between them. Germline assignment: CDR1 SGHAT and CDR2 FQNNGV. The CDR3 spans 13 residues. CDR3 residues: CASSFPQGHGYTF. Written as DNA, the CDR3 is TGTGCCAGCAGCTTTCCACAGGGCCATGGCTACACCTTC. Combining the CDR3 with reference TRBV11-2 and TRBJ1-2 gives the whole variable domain EAGVAQSPRYKIIEKRQSVAFWCNPISGHATLYWYQQILGQGPKLLIQFQNNGVVDDSQLPKDRFSAERLKGVDSTLKIQPAKLEDSAVYLCASSFPQGHGYTFGSGTRLTVV.

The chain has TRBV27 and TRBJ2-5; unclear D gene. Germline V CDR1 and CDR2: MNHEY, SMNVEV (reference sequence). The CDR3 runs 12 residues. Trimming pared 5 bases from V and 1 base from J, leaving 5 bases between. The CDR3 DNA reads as TGTGCCAGCAGTCACACCCAAGAGACCCAGTACTTC. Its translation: CASSHTQETQYF.

CDR3 DNA: TGCGCCAGCAGTGAGGGGTCTATCAATCAGCCCCAGCATTTT. It codes for CASSEGSINQPQHF. This chain connects TRBV10-1 to TRBJ1-5; D call uncertain. CDR1 WNHNN and CDR2 SYGVQD come from the germline V gene (reference sequence). The CDR3 has 14 amino acids. V lost 2 bases and J 3 bases, leaving 8 bases between the germline ends.

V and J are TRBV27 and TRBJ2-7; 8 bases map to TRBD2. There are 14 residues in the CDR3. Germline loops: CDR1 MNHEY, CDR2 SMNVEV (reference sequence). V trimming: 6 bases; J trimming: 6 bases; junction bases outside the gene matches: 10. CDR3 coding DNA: TGTGCCAGCAGCCTAGGACTAGCCCCCGGCGAGCAGTACTTC. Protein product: CASSLGLAPGEQYF.

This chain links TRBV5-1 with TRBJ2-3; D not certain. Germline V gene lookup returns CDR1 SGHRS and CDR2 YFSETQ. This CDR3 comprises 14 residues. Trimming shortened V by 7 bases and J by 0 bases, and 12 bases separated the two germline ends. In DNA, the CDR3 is TGCGCCAGCGGCCTCGACTCTAGCACAGATACGCAGTATTTT. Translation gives CASGLDSSTDTQYF.